This TCR beta chain was retrieved from a study of cytomegalovirus exposure and HLA in healthy donors. The sample holds one count of this clone. Its antigen is unknown. Measured with immunoSEQ multiplex PCR; TCRdb has only the in-frame clones, and not every one. The table records around 70,000 clones, 91% of them present only once. Germline V gene sequence: CDR1 LGHNA, CDR2 YSLEER. V lost 4 bases and J lost 1; bases outside the gene matches: 7. This CDR3 region has 16 residues. Study-level findings and limits: One later analysis, an examination of the 90 to 150 validation repertoires, found that first-cohort TCR clusters tended to co-occur in them.

Material for sequencing was PBMCs. The clonotype originates from a man between 18 and 35 years old in good health and CMV-seronegative. The chain couples TRBV4-3 to TRBJ2-1; 7 nucleotides align to TRBD2. Here the CDR3 DNA reads TGCGCCAGCAGCCCCCCGATTAGCGGGTCCTACAATGAGCAGTTCTTC. Protein: CASSPPISGSYNEQFF.